The clone carrying this TCR beta chain has a count of ten or more. This record belongs to a study of early T cells in non-severe SARS-CoV-2 infection. The CDR3 is 15 residues long. Germline V CDR1 and CDR2: SGHTA, FQGNSA. Trimming pared 2 bases from V and 1 base from J, leaving 11 bases between. Individual cDNA molecules carried attached unique molecular identifiers. MiXCR, applied by TCRdb to the 5' RACE reads, yields one record per CDR3 protein. The data contain approximately 30,000 distinct CDR3 sequences, roughly 6.6% of them singletons. The sequence was collected from an adult who was a healthcare worker with PCR-confirmed SARS-CoV-2 infection or an uninfected control (not recorded which). Sequenced: whole blood. J is TRBJ1-1 and V is TRBV7-2; D call uncertain. Written as DNA, the CDR3 is TGTGCCAGCAGCTTAACGGGATTGCCGAACACTGAAGCTTTCTTT. This gives the protein CASSLTGLPNTEAFF. The full variable domain, completed using reference TRBV7-2 and TRBJ1-1, is GAGVSQSPSNKVTEKGKDVELRCDPISGHTALYWYRQSLGQGLEFLIYFQGNSAPDKSGLPSDRFSAERTGGSVSTLTIQRTQQEDSAVYLCASSLTGLPNTEAFFGQGTRLTVV.